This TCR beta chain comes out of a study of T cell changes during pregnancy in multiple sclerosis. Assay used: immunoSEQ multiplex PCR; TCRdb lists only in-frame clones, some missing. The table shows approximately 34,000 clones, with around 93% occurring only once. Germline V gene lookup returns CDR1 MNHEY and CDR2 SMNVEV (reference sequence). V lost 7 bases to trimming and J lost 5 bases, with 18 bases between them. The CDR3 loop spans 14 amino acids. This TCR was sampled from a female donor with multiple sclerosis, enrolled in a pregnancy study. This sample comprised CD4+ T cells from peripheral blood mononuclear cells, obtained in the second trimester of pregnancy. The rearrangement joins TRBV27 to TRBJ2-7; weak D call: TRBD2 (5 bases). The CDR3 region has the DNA TGTGCCAGCAAAGGGCTCCGGGGTTCGCACGAGCAGTACTTC. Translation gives CASKGLRGSHEQYF.